This T cell receptor (beta chain) was retrieved from a study of cytomegalovirus exposure and HLA in healthy donors. Study context: Some 85 million unique TCRs, all from HLA-typed donors, were included in an early release of the data. Study-level results: In a later analysis, compared with equally common non-associated chains, HLA-associated beta chains were more expanded. The investigators catalogued 150 to 200 TCR beta chains as cytomegalovirus-associated.

J lost 1 base, V lost 2 bases, and 2 bases had no gene match. The CDR3 totals 16 residues. The germline V gene encodes CDR1 MGHDK and CDR2 SYGVNS. The PCR ran on 60 Vbeta and 13 Jbeta primers. Data came from immunoSEQ multiplex PCR; TCRdb stores just in-frame clones and leaves some out. This sample has about 160,000 clones, with approximately 80% found just once. Points on this clone: The target antigen is unknown.

What was sequenced was PBMCs. The rearrangement links TRBV25-1 to TRBJ2-3; 11 bases are shared with TRBD2. This TCR came from a male donor in good health and CMV-seropositive. The CDR3 coding sequence is TGTGCCAGCAGTGAACTAGCGGGAGGCCGCACAGATACGCAGTATTTT. This codes for CASSELAGGRTDTQYF.